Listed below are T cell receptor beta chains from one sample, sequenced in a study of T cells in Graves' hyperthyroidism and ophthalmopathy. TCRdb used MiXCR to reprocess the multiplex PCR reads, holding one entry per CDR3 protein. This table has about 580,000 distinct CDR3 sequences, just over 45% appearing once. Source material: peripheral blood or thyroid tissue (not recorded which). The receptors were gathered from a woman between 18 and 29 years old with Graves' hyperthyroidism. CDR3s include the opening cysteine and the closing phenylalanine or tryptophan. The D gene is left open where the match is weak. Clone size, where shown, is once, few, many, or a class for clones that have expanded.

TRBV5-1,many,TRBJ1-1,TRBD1,TGCGCCAGCAGCTCACAGGGGTGGGCCATGAACACTGAAGCTTTCTTT,CASSSQGWAMNTEAFF
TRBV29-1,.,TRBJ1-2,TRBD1,TGCAGTACCGGGACAGACTATGGCTACACCTTC,CSTGTDYGYTF
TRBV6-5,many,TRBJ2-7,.,TGTGCCAGCAGTTCCTCCTTGGTTATTCGGAGCTCCTACGAGCAGTACTTC,CASSSSLVIRSSYEQYF
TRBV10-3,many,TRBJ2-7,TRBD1,TGTGCCAACCGACCGGGACAGGGATCTAACGAGCAGTACTTC,CANRPGQGSNEQYF
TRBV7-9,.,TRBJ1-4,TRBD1,TGTGCCAGCAGGACAGGGACGGATGAAAAACTGTTTTTT,CASRTGTDEKLFF
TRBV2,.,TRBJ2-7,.,TGTGCCAGCAGTATACTCACAGGTGACGAGCAGTACTTC,CASSILTGDEQYF
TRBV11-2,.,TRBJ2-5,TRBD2,TGTGCCAGCAGCCAAGGGACTAGCGGGAGGTTGGAGACCCAGTACTTC,CASSQGTSGRLETQYF
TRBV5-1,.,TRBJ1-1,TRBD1,TGCGCCAGCAGCCGGACAGGGGGAGATGAAGCTTTCTTT,CASSRTGGDEAFF
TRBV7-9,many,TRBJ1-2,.,TGTGCCAGCAGCAACACAGGGCCAAGCACTAACTATGGCTACACCTTC,CASSNTGPSTNYGYTF
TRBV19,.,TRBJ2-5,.,TGTGCCAGTAGTCCGATGAGGGGACGGTCGAAGGAGACCCAGTACTTC,CASSPMRGRSKETQYF
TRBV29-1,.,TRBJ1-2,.,TGCAGCGTGGCAGTTGGCTACACCTTC,CSVAVGYTF
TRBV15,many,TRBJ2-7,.,TGTGCCACCAGCAGAGATCTAGGAGCTGGCTACGAGCAGTACTTC,CATSRDLGAGYEQYF
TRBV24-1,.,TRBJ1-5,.,TGTGCCACCAGTAGCAGGATCCGGAGCAATCAGCCCCAGCATTTT,CATSSRIRSNQPQHF
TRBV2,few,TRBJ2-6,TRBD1,TGTGCCAGCGGGGGACAGGGGGCCTTTGGGGCCAACGTCCTGACTTTC,CASGGQGAFGANVLTF
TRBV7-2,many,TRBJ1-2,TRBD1,TGTGCCAGCAGCTTAAGGACAGGGGATGGCGGCTACACCTTC,CASSLRTGDGGYTF
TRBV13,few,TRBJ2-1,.,TGTGCCAGCAGCCCCCGCCGGAGCAATGAGCAGTTCTTC,CASSPRRSNEQFF
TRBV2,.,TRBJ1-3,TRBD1,TGTGCCAGCAGTAGCGGGACAGGGCCTGGAGACACCATATATTTT,CASSSGTGPGDTIYF
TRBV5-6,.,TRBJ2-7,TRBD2,TGTGCCAGCAGCTTGGGACTAGCGGAGACCTACGAGCAGTGCTTC,CASSLGLAETYEQCF
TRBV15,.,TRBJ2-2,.,TGTGCCACCAGCAGCCGTATCGGCGGACGAAACACCGGGGAGCTGTTTTTT,CATSSRIGGRNTGELFF
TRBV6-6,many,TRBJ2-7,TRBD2,TGTGCCAGCAGTTACGCCCTAGCGGGAGTAGACGAGCAGTACTTC,CASSYALAGVDEQYF
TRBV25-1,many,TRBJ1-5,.,TGTGCCAGCAGTGATAGGACAGGCAATCAGCCCCAGCATTTT,CASSDRTGNQPQHF
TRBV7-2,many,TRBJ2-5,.,TGTGCCAGCTGTAGGATCGGAGAGACCCAGTACTTC,CASCRIGETQYF
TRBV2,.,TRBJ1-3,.,TGTGCCAGCAGGAACCAGGGAAACACCATATATTTT,CASRNQGNTIYF
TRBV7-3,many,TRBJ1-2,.,TGTGCCAGCAGCTTAACAGGGGCGCCGAACCAGTATGGCTACACCTTC,CASSLTGAPNQYGYTF
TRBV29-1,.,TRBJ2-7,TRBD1,TGCAGCAGTGAGGACAGGGCCTACGAGCAGTACTTC,CSSEDRAYEQYF
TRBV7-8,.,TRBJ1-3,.,TGTGCCAGCAGCGTTTCTGGAGGGGAAGGTTTGGCAGGAAACACCATATATTTT,CASSVSGGEGLAGNTIYF
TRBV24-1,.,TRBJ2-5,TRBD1,TGTGCCACCAGTGGCTCGACAGGGTTTCAAGAGACCCAGTACTTC,CATSGSTGFQETQYF
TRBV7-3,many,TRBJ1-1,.,TGTGCCAGCAGCTTCACAGAGAACACTGAAGCTTTCTTT,CASSFTENTEAFF
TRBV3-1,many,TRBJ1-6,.,TGTGCCAGCAGCCCTGAGGGAAGGTCACCCCTCCACTTT,CASSPEGRSPLHF
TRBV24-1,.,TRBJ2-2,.,TGTGCCACCACAAGTGGGGCTAGCGGGGAGCTGTTTTTT,CATTSGASGELFF
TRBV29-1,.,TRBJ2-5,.,TGCAGCGTTGGAGTTAAGGGGGATGGGGAGACCCAGTACTTC,CSVGVKGDGETQYF
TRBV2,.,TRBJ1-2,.,TGTGCCAGCAGGCAGGGAAGCCAAGGAGGCTACACCTTC,CASRQGSQGGYTF
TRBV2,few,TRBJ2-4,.,TGTGCCAGCAGTGAAGACAGGGATCCCAAAAACATTCAGTACTTC,CASSEDRDPKNIQYF
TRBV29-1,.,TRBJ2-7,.,TGCAGCGTTGATCAGGGGTTACAACCCTACGAGCAGTACTTC,CSVDQGLQPYEQYF
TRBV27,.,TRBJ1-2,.,TGTGCCACCCTGGCGGGCGGCTATGGCTACACCTTC,CATLAGGYGYTF
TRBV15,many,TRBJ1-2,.,TGTGCCACCAGCCCTGGGGTAGGCTACACCTTC,CATSPGVGYTF
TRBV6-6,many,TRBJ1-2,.,TGTGCCAGCAGTGTGGGCGCTAGTGGCTACACCTTC,CASSVGASGYTF
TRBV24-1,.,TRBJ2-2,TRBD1,TGTGCCACCCAGGTAACCCGGACAGGGGGCTTCGGGGAGCTGTTTTTT,CATQVTRTGGFGELFF
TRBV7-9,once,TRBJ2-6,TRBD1,TGTGCCTGCAATCCGGGACAGGGGGCTGGGGCCAACGTCCTGACTTTC,CACNPGQGAGANVLTF
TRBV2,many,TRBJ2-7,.,TGTGCCAGCAGTATAGGGACGCCAAGCTCCTACGAGCAGTACTTC,CASSIGTPSSYEQYF
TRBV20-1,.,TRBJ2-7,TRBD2,TGCAGTGCTAGGGCAACTAGCGGGAGCTCCTACGAGCAGTACTTC,CSARATSGSSYEQYF
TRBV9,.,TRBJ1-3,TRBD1,TGTGCCAGCAGCGCAGGGGGCTCTGGAAGCACCATATATTTT,CASSAGGSGSTIYF
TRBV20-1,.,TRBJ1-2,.,TGCAGTGCTAGAGATTTCGCATCTGATGGCTACACCTTC,CSARDFASDGYTF
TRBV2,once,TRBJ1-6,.,TGTGCCAGCAGTGAAGACGGGAGGGGATCCCCCCTCCACTTT,CASSEDGRGSPLHF
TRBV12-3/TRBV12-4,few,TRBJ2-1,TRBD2,TGTGCCAGCAGCCGAAAACCCGGACTAGCGGGGCACAATGAGCAGTTCTTC,CASSRKPGLAGHNEQFF
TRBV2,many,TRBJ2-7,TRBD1,TGTGCCAGCAGGGAAGACAGGGTTATCTCGGGGTACGAGCAGTACTTC,CASREDRVISGYEQYF
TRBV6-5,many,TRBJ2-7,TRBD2,TGTGCCAGCAGAGCCCCAGCGGGGGAGCAGTACTTC,CASRAPAGEQYF
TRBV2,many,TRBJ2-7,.,TGTGCCAGCAGTGGCACCACTTCTAGCGTAGGAACCTACGAGCAGTACTTC,CASSGTTSSVGTYEQYF
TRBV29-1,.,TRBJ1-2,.,TGCAGCTTGGTTCGGGGGATTGAATATGGCTACACCTTC,CSLVRGIEYGYTF
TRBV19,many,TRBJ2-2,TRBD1,TGTGCCAGTAGTACCCACAGGGGGCTGACCGGGGAGCTGTTTTTT,CASSTHRGLTGELFF
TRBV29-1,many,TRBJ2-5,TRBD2,TGCAGCGTCAGGGGACTAGCCTTCCAAGAGACCCAGTACTTC,CSVRGLAFQETQYF
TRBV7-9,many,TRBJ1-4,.,TGTGCCAGCAGCTTGGGACGGCCCAGGAGTGAAAAACTGTTTTTT,CASSLGRPRSEKLFF
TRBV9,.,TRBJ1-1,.,TGTGCCAGCAGCGTAGCCTACAGATCGTCTGGAGAAGCTTTCTTT,CASSVAYRSSGEAFF
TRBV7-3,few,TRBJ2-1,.,TGTGCCAGCAACTCAATGGGGGGCCACAATGAGCAGTTCTTC,CASNSMGGHNEQFF
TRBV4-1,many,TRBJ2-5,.,TGCGCCAGCAGCCAAGATCGGACTACCAGGCAGACCCAGTACTTC,CASSQDRTTRQTQYF